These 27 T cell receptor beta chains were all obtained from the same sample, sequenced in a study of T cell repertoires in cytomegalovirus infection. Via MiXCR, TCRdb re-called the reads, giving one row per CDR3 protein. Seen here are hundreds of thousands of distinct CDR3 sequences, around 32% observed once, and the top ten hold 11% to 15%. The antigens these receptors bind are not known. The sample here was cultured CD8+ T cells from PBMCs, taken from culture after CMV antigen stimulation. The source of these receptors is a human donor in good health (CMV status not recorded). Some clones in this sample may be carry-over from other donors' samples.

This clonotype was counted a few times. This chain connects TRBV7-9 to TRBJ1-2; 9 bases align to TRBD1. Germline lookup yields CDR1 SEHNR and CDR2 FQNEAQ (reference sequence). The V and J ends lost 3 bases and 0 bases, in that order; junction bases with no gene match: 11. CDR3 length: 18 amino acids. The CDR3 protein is CASSFFPSGTGSNYGYTF. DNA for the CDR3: TGTGCCAGCAGCTTTTTTCCTTCCGGGACAGGGTCTAACTATGGCTACACCTTC.

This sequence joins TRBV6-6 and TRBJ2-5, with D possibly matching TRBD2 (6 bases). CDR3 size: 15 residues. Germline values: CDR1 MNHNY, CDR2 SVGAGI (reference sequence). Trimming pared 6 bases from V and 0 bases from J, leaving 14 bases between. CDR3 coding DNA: TGTGCCAGCAGCCTTGGGGGGACGTACCAAGAGACCCAGTACTTC. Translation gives CASSLGGTYQETQYF.

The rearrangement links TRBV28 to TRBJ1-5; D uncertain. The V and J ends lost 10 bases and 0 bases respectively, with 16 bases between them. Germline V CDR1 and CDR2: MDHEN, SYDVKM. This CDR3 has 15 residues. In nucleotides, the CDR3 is TGTGCCACCAACCGTCACAAGGGTAGCAATCAGCCCCAGCATTTT. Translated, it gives CATNRHKGSNQPQHF.

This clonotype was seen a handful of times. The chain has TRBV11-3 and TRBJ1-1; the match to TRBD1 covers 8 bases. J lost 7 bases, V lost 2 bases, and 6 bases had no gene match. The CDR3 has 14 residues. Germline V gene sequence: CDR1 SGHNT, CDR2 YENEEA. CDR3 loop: CASSLNQGAGEAFF. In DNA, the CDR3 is TGTGCCAGCAGCTTAAACCAGGGGGCTGGTGAAGCTTTCTTT.

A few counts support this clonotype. CDR3 residues: CASGPPGAGMNTEAFF. The CDR3 DNA reads TGTGCCAGCGGCCCCCCAGGGGCCGGGATGAACACTGAAGCTTTCTTT. This chain connects TRBV9 to TRBJ1-1; tentative D call: TRBD1 (6 bases). This CDR3 contains 16 residues. Per germline, CDR1 SGDLS and CDR2 YYNGEE. V was pared by 7 bases and J by 0 bases, with 19 bases between.

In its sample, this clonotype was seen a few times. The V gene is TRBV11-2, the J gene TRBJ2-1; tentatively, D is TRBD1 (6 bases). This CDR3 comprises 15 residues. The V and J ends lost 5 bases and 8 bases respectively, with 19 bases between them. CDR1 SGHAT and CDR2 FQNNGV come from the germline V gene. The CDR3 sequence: CASSRTLQGRHEQFF. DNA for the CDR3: TGTGCCAGCAGCCGAACCCTACAGGGTAGGCATGAGCAGTTCTTC.

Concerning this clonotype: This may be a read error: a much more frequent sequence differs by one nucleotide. The DNA for the CDR3 is TGCGCCAGCAGCCAAGGGCTTCAGCAGGGGGCCCAAGAGACCCAGTACTTC. Residues: CASSQGLQQGAQETQYF. The chain joins TRBV4-1 to TRBJ2-5; TRBD1 aligns across 8 bases. The V segment lost 1 base and the J segment 1 base; nucleotides outside the gene matches: 8. Germline CDR1 is MGHRA and CDR2 is YSYEKL. The CDR3 runs to 17 residues.

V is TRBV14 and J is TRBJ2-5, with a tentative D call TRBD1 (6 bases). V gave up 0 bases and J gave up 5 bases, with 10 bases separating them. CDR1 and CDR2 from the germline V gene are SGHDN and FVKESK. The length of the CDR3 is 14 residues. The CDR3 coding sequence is TGTGCCAGCAGCCAAGAAGGGGGAGCCGAGACCCAGTACTTC. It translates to CASSQEGGAETQYF.

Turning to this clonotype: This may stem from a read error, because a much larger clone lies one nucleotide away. CDR3 sequence: CASSQDQPGGSPLHF. The DNA for the CDR3 is TGTGCCAGCAGCCAAGACCAGCCGGGGGGTTCACCCCTCCACTTT. The genes are TRBV3-1 and TRBJ1-6; D might be TRBD1 (5 bases). Trimming left V 0 bases short and J 9 bases short, with 12 bases between. The CDR3 covers 15 residues. Germline CDR1 LGHDT, CDR2 YNNKEL (reference sequence).

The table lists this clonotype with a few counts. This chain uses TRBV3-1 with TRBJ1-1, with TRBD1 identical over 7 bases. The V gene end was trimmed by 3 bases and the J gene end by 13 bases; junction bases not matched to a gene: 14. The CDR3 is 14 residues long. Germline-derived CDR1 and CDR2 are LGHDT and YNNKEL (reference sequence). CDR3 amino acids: CASSQTGTSTPGFF. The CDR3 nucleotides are TGTGCCAGCAGCCAGACAGGGACCTCTACTCCGGGTTTCTTT.

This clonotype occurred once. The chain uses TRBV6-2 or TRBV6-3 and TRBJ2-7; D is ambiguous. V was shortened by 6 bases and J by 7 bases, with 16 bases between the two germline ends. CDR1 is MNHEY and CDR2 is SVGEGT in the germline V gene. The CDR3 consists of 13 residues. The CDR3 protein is CASRQIEAREQYV. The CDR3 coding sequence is TGTGCCAGCAGACAGATAGAGGCGAGGGAGCAGTACGTC.

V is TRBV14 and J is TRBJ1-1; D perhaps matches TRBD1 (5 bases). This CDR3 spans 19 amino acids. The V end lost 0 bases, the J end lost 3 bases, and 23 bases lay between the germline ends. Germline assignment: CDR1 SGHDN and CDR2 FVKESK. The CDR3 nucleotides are TGTGCCAGCAGCCAAGATCGGACCGGGGCCCAGAGGTTGGACACTGAAGCTTTCTTT. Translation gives CASSQDRTGAQRLDTEAFF. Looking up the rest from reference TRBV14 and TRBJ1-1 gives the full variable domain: EAGVTQFPSHSVIEKGQTVTLRCDPISGHDNLYWYRRVMGKEIKFLLHFVKESKQDESGMPNNRFLAERTGGTYSTLKVQPAELEDSGVYFCASSQDRTGAQRLDTEAFFGQGTRLTVV.

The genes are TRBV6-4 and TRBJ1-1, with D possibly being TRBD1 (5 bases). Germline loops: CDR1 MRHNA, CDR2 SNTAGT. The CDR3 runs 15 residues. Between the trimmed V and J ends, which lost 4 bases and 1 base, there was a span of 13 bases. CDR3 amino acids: CASSASLGGNTEAFF. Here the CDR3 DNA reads TGTGCCAGCAGTGCCTCGCTCGGGGGGAACACTGAAGCTTTCTTT.

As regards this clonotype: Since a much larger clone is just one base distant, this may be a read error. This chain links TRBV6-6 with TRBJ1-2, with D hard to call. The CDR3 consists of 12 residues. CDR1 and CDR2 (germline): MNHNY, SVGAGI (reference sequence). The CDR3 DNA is TGTGCCAACAGTGGACCGATCTATGGCTACACCTTC. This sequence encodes CANSGPIYGYTF.

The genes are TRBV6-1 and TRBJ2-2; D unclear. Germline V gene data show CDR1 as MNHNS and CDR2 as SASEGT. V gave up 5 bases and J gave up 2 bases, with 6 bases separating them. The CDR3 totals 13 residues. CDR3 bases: TGTGCCAGCAGTAAATACAACACCGGGGAGCTGTTTTTT. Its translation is CASSKYNTGELFF.

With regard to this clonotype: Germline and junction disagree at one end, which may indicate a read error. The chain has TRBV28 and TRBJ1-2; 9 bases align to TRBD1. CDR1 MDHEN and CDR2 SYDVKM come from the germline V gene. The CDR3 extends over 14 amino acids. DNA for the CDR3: TGTGCCAGCAGTTTAACTACAGGGGGCTATGACTACACCTTC. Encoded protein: CASSLTTGGYDYTF.

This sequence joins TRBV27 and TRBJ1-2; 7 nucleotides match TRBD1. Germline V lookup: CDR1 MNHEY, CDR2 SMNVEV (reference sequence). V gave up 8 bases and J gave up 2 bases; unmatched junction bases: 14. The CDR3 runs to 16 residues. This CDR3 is CASSQLSGGINYGYTF. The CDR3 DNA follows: TGTGCCAGCTCCCAACTGTCAGGGGGTATCAACTATGGCTACACCTTC.

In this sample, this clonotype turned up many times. The CDR3 spells CASSLRMGRGSSPQHF. The CDR3, as DNA: TGTGCCAGCAGCTTAAGGATGGGGAGGGGGAGTTCGCCCCAGCATTTT. The V gene is TRBV7-8, the J gene TRBJ1-5; TRBD1 might be the D (6 bases). Trimming pared 2 bases from V and 9 bases from J, leaving 20 bases between. From germline, CDR1 is SGHVS and CDR2 FQNEAQ. The CDR3 is made up of 16 amino acids.

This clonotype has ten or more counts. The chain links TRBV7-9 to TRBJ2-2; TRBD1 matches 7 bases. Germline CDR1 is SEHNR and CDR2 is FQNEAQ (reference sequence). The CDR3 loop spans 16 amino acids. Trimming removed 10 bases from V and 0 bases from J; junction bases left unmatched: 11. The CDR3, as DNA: TGTGCCACCTCCCGGGACAGAACTACGAACACCGGGGAGCTGTTTTTT. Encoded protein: CATSRDRTTNTGELFF.

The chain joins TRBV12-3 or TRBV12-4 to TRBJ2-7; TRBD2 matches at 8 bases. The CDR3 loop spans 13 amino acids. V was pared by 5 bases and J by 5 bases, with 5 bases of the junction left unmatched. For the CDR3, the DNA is TGTGCCAGCAGTCGGACTAGCTGGGACGAGCAGTACGTC. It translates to CASSRTSWDEQYV.

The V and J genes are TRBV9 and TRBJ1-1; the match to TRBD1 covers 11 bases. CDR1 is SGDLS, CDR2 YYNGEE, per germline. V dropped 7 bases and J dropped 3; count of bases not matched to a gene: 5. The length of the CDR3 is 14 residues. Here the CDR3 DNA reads TGTGCCAGCGGCCGGACAGGGGGCGACACTGAAGCTTTCTTT. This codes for CASGRTGGDTEAFF.

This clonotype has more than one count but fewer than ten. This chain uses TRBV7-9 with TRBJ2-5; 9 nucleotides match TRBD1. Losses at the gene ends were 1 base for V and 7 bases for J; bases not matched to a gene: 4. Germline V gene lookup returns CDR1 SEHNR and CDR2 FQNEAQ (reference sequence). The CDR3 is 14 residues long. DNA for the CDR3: TGTGCCAGCAGCTTAGGGACAGGGGAGCTGACCCAGTACTTC. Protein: CASSLGTGELTQYF. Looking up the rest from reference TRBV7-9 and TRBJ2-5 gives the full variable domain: DTGVSQNPRHKITKRGQNVTFRCDPISEHNRLYWYRQTLGQGPEFLTYFQNEAQLEKSRLLSDRFSAERPKGSFSTLEIQRTEQGDSAMYLCASSLGTGELTQYFGPGTRLLVL.

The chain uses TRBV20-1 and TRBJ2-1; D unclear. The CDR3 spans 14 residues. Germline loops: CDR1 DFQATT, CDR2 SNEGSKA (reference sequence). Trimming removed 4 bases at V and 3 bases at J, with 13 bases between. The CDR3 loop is CSATPGILYNEQFF. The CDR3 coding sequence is TGCAGTGCTACCCCAGGAATACTCTACAATGAGCAGTTCTTC.

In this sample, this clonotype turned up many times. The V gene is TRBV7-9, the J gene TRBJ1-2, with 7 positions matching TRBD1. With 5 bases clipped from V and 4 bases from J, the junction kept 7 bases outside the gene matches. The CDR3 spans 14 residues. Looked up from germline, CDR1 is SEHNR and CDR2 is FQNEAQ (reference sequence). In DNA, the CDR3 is TGTGCCAGCAGCACTGGGACAGTGGCCTATGGCTACACCTTC. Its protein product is CASSTGTVAYGYTF.

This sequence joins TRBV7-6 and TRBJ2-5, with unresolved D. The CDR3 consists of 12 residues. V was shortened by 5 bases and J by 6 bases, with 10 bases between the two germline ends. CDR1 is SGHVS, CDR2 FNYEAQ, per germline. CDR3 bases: TGTGCCAGCAGCCTCCTTTCGAAGACCCAGTACTTC. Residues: CASSLLSKTQYF. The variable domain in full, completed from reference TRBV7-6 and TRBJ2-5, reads GAGVSQSPRYKVTKRGQDVALRCDPISGHVSLYWYRQALGQGPEFLTYFNYEAQQDKSGLPNDRFSAERPEGSISTLTIQRTEQRDSAMYRCASSLLSKTQYFGPGTRLLVL.

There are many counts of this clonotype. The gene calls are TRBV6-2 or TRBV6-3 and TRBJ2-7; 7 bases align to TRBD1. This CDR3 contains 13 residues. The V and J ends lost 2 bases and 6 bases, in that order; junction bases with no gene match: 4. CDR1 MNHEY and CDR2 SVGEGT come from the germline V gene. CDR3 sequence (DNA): TGTGCCAGCAGTTACCGAGGGGGCGGCGAGCAGTACGTC. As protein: CASSYRGGGEQYV.

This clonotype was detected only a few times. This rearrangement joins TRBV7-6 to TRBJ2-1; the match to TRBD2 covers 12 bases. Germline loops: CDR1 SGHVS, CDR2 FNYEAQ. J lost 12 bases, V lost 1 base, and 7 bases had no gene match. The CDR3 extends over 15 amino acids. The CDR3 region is CASSLDLAGGPLQFF. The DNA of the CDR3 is TGTGCCAGCAGCTTAGATCTAGCGGGGGGGCCATTGCAGTTCTTC.